The subject of this entry is one T cell receptor beta chain. Its binding antigen is unknown. Within one base of it there is no much larger clone, and no base qualities were kept. The immunoSEQ Assay was used to immunosequence TCRbeta CDR3 regions from genomic DNA. Before high-throughput sequencing, the genomic DNA was amplified using bias-controlled multiplex PCR. The study's processing was this. To quantify the absolute abundance of each unique TCRbeta CDR3 region, the sequences were collapsed and filtered. Clonality, defined as 1 minus Pielou's evenness, was calculated using only productive rearrangements. To compute tumor T-cell fraction, TCRbeta template counts were normalized to usable DNA, with usable DNA estimated from several housekeeping genes. A previously published method was used to identify clones whose frequencies were significantly greater in on-treatment samples than in baseline samples. This is the immuneACCESS table as TCRdb keeps it, with only in-frame sequences that have V and J called. A part of the clones is gone; compared with another copy, unresolved V genes explain less than half, and the rest is unexplained. The D gene and trimming were derived from the DNA, and the V and J assignments and clone size from that table. The sample contains about 1,000 clones, about 19% of them found a single time. 11% to 15% of the sample goes to the ten largest clones.

These data come from a study of sequential checkpoint blockade in melanoma (dated by TCRdb to between 2018 and 2020). With regard to the full study: Using 1:1 randomization, the trial assigned patients either to first-line nivolumab followed by ipilimumab (arm A) or to ipilimumab followed by nivolumab (arm B). For about two dozen patients, matched tumor biopsies were taken both before treatment and at week 13, after single-agent nivolumab (arm A) or ipilimumab (arm B). Maintenance nivolumab came after both trial sequences. DNA from approximately 91 melanoma tumor samples collected before treatment underwent TCRbeta immunosequencing. About three quarters of the matched tumor biopsy pairs taken before and after treatment were from the same lesion.

According to the study, the label for this sample's treatment or condition signals: randomized to nivolumab then ipilimumab (arm A) or the reverse (arm B). None of the trial patients had been given prior DNA-damaging chemotherapy. CheckMate 064, a randomized, open-label phase II trial of sequential checkpoint blockade, was the source of the samples, all of which came from patients with melanoma. Tumor TCR sequencing used genomic DNA from formalin-fixed paraffin-embedded (FFPE) tissue samples. Study-wide findings and limitations: Clinical benefit was about 30 times more likely to be achieved by patients whose tumor T-cell fraction and clonality increased by week 13. Tumor T-cell fraction and clonality were correlated with PD-L1 staining and CD8+ T-cell counts, but not with mutational load. The model for predicting response that combines TCR metrics with mutation burden needs to be validated in larger, independent patient cohorts. Within-arm analyses of tumor T-cell fraction were limited by small sample sizes and reduced statistical power. In the nivolumab-first arm (arm A), an association was found between pretreatment tumor TIL clonality and response (P = .04).

Trimming takes 7 bases from V and 1 base from J, and the germline ends sit 16 bases apart. The CDR3 measures 15 amino acids from cysteine to phenylalanine. Only CDR3 DNA remains: 45 bases, in frame from the first base. Per the germline V gene (reference sequence), LNHDA is the CDR1 and SQIVND is the CDR2. The sequence joins TRBV19 to TRBJ2-5; the D gene is not confidently resolved. The sequence derives from a human donor with melanoma. Source: tumor tissue (inferred from file names), taken from a patient given nivolumab and ipilimumab in sequence. The DNA sequence is given as TGTGCCAGTACCCAAAGGCTGGGGTTCCAAGAGACCCAGTACTTC. This gives the protein CASTQRLGFQETQYF.